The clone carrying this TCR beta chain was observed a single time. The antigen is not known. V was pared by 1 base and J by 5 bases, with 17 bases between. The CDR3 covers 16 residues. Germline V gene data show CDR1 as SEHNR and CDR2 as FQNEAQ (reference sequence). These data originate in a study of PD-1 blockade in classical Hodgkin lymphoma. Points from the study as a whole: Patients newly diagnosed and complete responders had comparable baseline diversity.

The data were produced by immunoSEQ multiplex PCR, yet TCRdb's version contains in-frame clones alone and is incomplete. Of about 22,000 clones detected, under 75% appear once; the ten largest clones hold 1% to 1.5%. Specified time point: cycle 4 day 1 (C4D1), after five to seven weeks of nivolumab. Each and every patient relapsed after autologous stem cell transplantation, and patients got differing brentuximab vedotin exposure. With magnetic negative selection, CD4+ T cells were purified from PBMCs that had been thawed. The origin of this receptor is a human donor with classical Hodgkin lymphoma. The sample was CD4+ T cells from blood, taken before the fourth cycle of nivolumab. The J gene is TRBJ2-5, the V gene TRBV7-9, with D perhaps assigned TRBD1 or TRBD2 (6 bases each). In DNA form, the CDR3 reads TGTGCCAGCAGCTTAGGGGACTCTTGGGGGCTGGAGACCCAGTACTTC. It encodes CASSLGDSWGLETQYF. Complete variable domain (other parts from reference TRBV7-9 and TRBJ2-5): DTGVSQNPRHKITKRGQNVTFRCDPISEHNRLYWYRQTLGQGPEFLTYFQNEAQLEKSRLLSDRFSAERPKGSFSTLEIQRTEQGDSAMYLCASSLGDSWGLETQYFGPGTRLLVL.